The clone carrying this T cell receptor (beta chain) occurred many times. The data belong to a study of human T cells and chemical hapten exposure. Study summary: Skin of the upper inner arm, about 2 cm by about 2 cm, received 2% DPC for sensitization. Per-sample TCR yield variation was attributed mainly to small pooled library volume differences. Patients, chiefly female, had alopecia areata, totalis or universalis.

The sample's time point: pre-sensitization, week 0. The treatment denotes: therapeutic diphenylcyclopropenone sensitization with weekly scalp DPC. Donors, patients with alopecia ranging from 18 to 70 years old and judged suitable for DPC, provided samples. V lost 2 bases and J lost 1, with 8 bases in between. The CDR3 length is 14 residues. CDR1 and CDR2 (germline): SGHTA, FQGNSA. MiXCR was run by TCRdb on the RACE reads, yielding one entry per CDR3 protein. Of 280,000 or so distinct CDR3 sequences in the sample, around 7.7% were seen once. The specimen comprised whole blood, sampled in connection with sensitization to the hapten diphenylcyclopropenone (DPC). This receptor was obtained from a man aged 18 to 35 with alopecia areata. Some clones in this sample may be carry-over from other donors' samples. This sequence joins TRBV7-2 and TRBJ2-5, with a weak D call TRBD1 (6 bases). The DNA of the CDR3 is TGTGCCAGCAGCTTATGGACAGCCCAAGAGACCCAGTACTTC. Residues: CASSLWTAQETQYF. The entire variable domain, with the rest obtained from reference TRBV7-2 and TRBJ2-5, is as follows: GAGVSQSPSNKVTEKGKDVELRCDPISGHTALYWYRQSLGQGLEFLIYFQGNSAPDKSGLPSDRFSAERTGGSVSTLTIQRTQQEDSAVYLCASSLWTAQETQYFGPGTRLLVL.